The TCR beta chain described here comes from a study of beta chain features in type 1 diabetes. This clone was detected many times. As every portion of the isolated RNA was reverse transcribed, the sequencing read expressed TCRB transcripts. Using immunoSEQ multiplex PCR, the repertoire was profiled, and TCRdb retains in-frame clones only, with some absent. Found here are approximately 140,000 clones, around a tenth of them singletons; the top ten hold 0.65%. The CDR3 length is 13 residues. Germline CDR1 and CDR2: SGHDN and FVKESK. V was cut by 0 bases and J by 11 bases, with 8 bases left in between. The sequenced material came from central memory CD4+ T cells from blood. The TCR comes from a woman aged 40 to 50 in good health. The genes are TRBV14 and TRBJ1-6; D is unresolved. CDR3: CASSQEFETPLHF. The CDR3 DNA sequence: TGTGCCAGCAGCCAAGAATTCGAGACACCCCTCCACTTT.